The 11 T cell receptor beta chains given below trace back to one sample, sequenced in a study of CD8+CD57+ T cells in acquired aplastic anemia. Investigators profiled TCR beta VDJ and CDR3 from genomic DNA template. A single record per CDR3 protein comes from TCRdb applying MiXCR to the reads. There are roughly 420,000 distinct CDR3 sequences in the sample; roughly 68% occur only once, and 4% lies in the top ten. The sequencing input was sorted CD4+, CD8+, or CD8+CD57+ T cells (not recorded which) from PBMCs. The receptors stem from a human donor in good health, serving as a control.

On this clonotype itself: A much larger clonotype is one base distant, so this may be a read error. The genes are TRBV10-3 and TRBJ1-1; TRBD1 agrees at 7 bases. The junction had 14 bases not matched to a gene; V was cut back by 10 bases and J by 3 bases. The CDR3 covers 15 residues. CDR1 and CDR2 from the germline V gene are ENHRY and SYGVKD. The CDR3 coding sequence is TGTGCCAGCAGCCCCCATACAGGGGCGGACACTGAAGCTTTCTTT. It codes for CASSPHTGADTEAFF.

About this clonotype itself: The CDR3 end shows no conserved phenylalanine or tryptophan, and so a read error is likely. The rearrangement links TRBV7-2 to TRBJ1-1; D is possibly TRBD1 (5 bases). In germline, CDR1 is SGHTA, CDR2 FQGNSA. There are 11 residues in the CDR3. The CDR3 DNA reads TGTGCCAGGAGCATGGACACTGGAGCTTTCCAT. Translation: CARSMDTGAFH.

The chain recombines TRBV15 with TRBJ2-7, with D unclear. CDR3 length: 11 amino acids. CDR1 and CDR2 from the germline V gene are LNHNV and YYDKDF (reference sequence). V lost 5 bases and J lost 5, with 7 bases in between. This CDR3 reads CATSEADEQYF. CDR3 in DNA: TGTGCCACCAGCGAGGCAGACGAGCAGTACTTC.

The rearrangement joins TRBV10-3 to TRBJ2-3; maybe TRBD1 (6 bases). Germline V gene data show CDR1 as ENHRY and CDR2 as SYGVKD. This CDR3 has 15 amino acids. V lost 2 bases and J 0 bases, leaving 9 bases between the germline ends. The CDR3 here is CAISEGQTSTDTQYF. CDR3 DNA sequence: TGTGCCATCAGTGAGGGACAGACTAGCACAGATACGCAGTATTTT.

The chain combines TRBV20-1 with TRBJ2-5; D possibly uses TRBD1 or TRBD2 (5 bases each). This CDR3 is 16 amino acids long. The germline V gene encodes CDR1 DFQATT and CDR2 SNEGSKA (reference sequence). V was cut by 2 bases and J by 1 base, with 17 bases left in between. The CDR3 spells CSARLAGKGTQETQYF. The DNA of the CDR3 is TGCAGTGCTAGATTGGCAGGCAAGGGGACCCAAGAGACCCAGTACTTC.

J is TRBJ2-6 and V is TRBV5-1; 8 bases line up with TRBD1. Germline trimming cut 3 bases from V and 9 bases from J; bases unmatched to any gene: 8. The CDR3 is 15 amino acids. From germline, CDR1 is SGHRS and CDR2 YFSETQ. This CDR3 is CASSSPGQVYNVLTF. CDR3 sequence (DNA): TGCGCCAGCAGCTCGCCGGGACAGGTCTACAACGTCCTGACTTTC. Supplemented by reference TRBV5-1 and TRBJ2-6, the full variable domain reads KAGVTQTPRYLIKTRGQQVTLSCSPISGHRSVSWYQQTPGQGLQFLFEYFSETQRNKGNFPGRFSGRQFSNSRSEMNVSTLELGDSALYLCASSSPGQVYNVLTFGAGSRLTVL.

This clonotype was observed many times. The chain joins TRBV4-2 to TRBJ2-6; TRBD2 might be the D (6 bases). The V end was cut by 0 bases, the J end by 0 bases, with 15 bases between. This CDR3 is built from 19 residues. Germline assignment: CDR1 LGHNA and CDR2 YNFKEQ. The CDR3 sequence is CASSQDHLAQTSGANVLTF. As DNA, the CDR3 is TGTGCCAGCAGCCAAGATCATCTAGCGCAGACCTCTGGGGCCAACGTCCTGACTTTC.

This sequence joins TRBV2 and TRBJ2-5; 7 bases match TRBD1. CDR1 and CDR2 (germline): SNHLY, FYNNEI. CDR3 length equals 14 residues. Trimming took 8 bases from V and 5 from J; bases not matched to a gene: 11. CDR3 loop: CASHEMTGRETQYF. As DNA, the CDR3 is TGTGCCAGCCATGAGATGACAGGGCGGGAGACCCAGTACTTC.

About this clonotype: Likely a read error: the CDR3 ends without its conserved phenylalanine or tryptophan. The V and J genes are TRBV19 and TRBJ1-6; a possible D gene is TRBD1 (6 bases). From germline, CDR1 is LNHDA and CDR2 SQIVND (reference sequence). The CDR3 sequence is 13 residues long. The V end lost 4 bases, the J end lost 10 bases, and 11 bases lay between the germline ends. CDR3 loop: CASSNGGGSPLHV. The CDR3 nucleotides read TGTGCCAGTAGTAACGGGGGCGGGTCACCCCTCCACGTT.

The V call is TRBV12-3 or TRBV12-4, the J call TRBJ2-3; 7 bases are shared with TRBD1. The CDR3 runs to 14 residues. The V and J ends lost 6 bases and 4 bases, in that order; junction bases with no gene match: 7. DNA of the CDR3: TGTGCCAGCAGCCGCAACACAGGGGCAGATACGCAGTATTTT. Its translation is CASSRNTGADTQYF.

This clonotype was seen only once. The rearrangement links TRBV7-2 to TRBJ2-2; tentatively, D is TRBD2 (6 bases). Germline CDR1 is SGHTA and CDR2 is FQGNSA. V gave up 3 bases and J gave up 16 bases, with 24 bases separating them. CDR3 length: 15 residues. DNA for the CDR3: TGTGCCAGCAGCTTTCGACTAGTCCGACAAGAGGCCCAGTTTTTT. It is translated as CASSFRLVRQEAQFF.